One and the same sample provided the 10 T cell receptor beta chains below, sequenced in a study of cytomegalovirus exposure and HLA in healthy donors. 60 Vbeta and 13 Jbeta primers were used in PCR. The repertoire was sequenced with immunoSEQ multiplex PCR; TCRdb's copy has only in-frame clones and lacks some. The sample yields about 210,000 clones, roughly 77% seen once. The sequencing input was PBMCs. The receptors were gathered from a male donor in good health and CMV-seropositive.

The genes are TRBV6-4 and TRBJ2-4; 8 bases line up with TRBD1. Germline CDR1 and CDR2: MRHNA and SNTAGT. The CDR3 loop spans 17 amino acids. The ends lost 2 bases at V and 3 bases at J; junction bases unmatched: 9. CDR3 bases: TGTGCCAGCAGTGACCCCGGACAGGGAGAGGTCAAAAACATTCAGTACTTC. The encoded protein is CASSDPGQGEVKNIQYF.

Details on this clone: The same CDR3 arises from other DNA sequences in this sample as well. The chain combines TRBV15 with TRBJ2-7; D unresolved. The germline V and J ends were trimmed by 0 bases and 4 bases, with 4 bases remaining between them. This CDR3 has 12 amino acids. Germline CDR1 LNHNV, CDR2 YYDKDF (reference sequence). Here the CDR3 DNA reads TGTGCCACCAGCAGAGACCGGTACGAGCAGTACTTC. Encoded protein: CATSRDRYEQYF.

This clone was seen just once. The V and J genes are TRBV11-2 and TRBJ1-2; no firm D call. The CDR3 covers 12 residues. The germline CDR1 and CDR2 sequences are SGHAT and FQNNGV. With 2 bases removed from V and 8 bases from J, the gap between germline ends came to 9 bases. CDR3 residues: CASSLLEFGYTF. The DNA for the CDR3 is TGTGCCAGCAGCTTACTTGAGTTCGGCTACACCTTC.

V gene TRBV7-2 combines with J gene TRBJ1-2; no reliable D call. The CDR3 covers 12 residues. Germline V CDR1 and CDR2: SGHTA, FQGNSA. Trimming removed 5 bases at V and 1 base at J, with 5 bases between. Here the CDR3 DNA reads TGTGCCAGCAGCCCCTTTAACTATGGCTACACCTTC. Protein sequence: CASSPFNYGYTF. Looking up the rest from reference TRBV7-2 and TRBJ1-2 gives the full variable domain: GAGVSQSPSNKVTEKGKDVELRCDPISGHTALYWYRQSLGQGLEFLIYFQGNSAPDKSGLPSDRFSAERTGGSVSTLTIQRTQQEDSAVYLCASSPFNYGYTFGSGTRLTVV.

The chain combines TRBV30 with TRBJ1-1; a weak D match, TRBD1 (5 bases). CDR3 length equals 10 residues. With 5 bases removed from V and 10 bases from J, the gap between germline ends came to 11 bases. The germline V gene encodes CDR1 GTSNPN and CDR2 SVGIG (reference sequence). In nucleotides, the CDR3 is TGTGCCTGGGGCCGGGGGATAGCTTTCTTT. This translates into CAWGRGIAFF.

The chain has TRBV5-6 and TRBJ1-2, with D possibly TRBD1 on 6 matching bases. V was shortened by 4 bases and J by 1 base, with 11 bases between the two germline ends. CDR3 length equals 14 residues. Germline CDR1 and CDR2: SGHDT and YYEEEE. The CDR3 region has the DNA TGTGCCAGCAGCCGGGACACCCTTAACTATGGCTACACCTTC. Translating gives CASSRDTLNYGYTF.

The CDR3, as DNA: TGTGCCAGCAGTTTATCCACTAGCGGGGGGTACGAGCAGTACTTC. As protein: CASSLSTSGGYEQYF. The genes are TRBV27 and TRBJ2-7; TRBD2 matches 12 bases. The germline V gene encodes CDR1 MNHEY and CDR2 SMNVEV (reference sequence). The CDR3 covers 15 residues. Unmatched junction bases numbered 1, after V lost 0 bases and J lost 4 bases.

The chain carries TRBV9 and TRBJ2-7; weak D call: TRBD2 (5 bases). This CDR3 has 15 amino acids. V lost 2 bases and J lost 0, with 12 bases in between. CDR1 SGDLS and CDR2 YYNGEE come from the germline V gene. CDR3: CASSVSGETSYEQYF. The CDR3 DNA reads TGTGCCAGCAGCGTTTCCGGGGAAACCTCCTACGAGCAGTACTTC. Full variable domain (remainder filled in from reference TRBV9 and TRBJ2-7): DSGVTQTPKHLITATGQRVTLRCSPRSGDLSVYWYQQSLDQGLQFLIQYYNGEERAKGNILERFSAQQFPDLHSELNLSSLELGDSALYFCASSVSGETSYEQYFGPGTRLTVT.

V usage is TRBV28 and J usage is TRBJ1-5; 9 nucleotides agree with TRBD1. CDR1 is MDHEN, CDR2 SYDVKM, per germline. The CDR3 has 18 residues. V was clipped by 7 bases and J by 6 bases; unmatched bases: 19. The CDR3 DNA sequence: TGTGCCAGCATAACTTCCTCCCGGGACAGGGAGAGGCTTCAGCCCCAGCATTTT. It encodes CASITSSRDRERLQPQHF.

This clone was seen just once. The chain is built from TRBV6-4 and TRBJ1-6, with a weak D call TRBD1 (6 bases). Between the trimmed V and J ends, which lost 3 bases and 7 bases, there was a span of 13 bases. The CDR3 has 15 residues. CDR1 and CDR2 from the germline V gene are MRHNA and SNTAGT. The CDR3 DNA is TGTGCCAGCAGTGAACAGGGTGATAGAAATTCACCCCTCCACTTT. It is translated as CASSEQGDRNSPLHF.